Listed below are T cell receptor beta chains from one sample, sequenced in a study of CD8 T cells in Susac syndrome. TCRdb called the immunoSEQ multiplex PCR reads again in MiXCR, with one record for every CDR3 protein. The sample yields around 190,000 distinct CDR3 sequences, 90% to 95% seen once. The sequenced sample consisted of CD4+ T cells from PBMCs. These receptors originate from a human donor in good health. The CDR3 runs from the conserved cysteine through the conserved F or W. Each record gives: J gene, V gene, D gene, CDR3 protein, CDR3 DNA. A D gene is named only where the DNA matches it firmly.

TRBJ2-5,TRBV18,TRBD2,CASSFQPRGGETQYF,TGTGCCAGCTCATTCCAGCCGAGGGGAGGGGAGACCCAGTACTTC